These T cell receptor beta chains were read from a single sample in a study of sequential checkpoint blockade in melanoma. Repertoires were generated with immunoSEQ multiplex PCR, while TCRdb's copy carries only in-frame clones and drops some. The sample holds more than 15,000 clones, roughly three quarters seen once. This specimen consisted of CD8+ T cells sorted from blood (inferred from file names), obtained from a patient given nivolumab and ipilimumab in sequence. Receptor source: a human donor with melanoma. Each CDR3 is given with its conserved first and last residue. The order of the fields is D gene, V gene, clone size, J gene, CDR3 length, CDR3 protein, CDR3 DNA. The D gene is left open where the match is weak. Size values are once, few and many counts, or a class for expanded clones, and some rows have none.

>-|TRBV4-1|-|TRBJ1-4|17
CASSQGDGRGGGEKLFF
TGCGCCAGCAGCCAAGGGGACGGGAGGGGGGGTGGCGAAAAACTGTTTTTT
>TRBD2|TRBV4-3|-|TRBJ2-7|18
CASSQDTASGGAPHEQYF
TGCGCCAGCAGCCAAGACACGGCTAGCGGGGGGGCCCCTCACGAGCAGTACTTC
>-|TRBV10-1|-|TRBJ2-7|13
CASSATQAEEQYF
TGCGCCAGCAGTGCTACCCAGGCTGAGGAGCAGTACTTC
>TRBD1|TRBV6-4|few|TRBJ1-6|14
CASIGGQGPSPLHF
TGTGCCAGCATTGGGGGACAGGGACCCTCACCCCTCCACTTT
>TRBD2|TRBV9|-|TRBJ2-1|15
CASSVGLAGYNEQFF
TGTGCCAGCAGCGTAGGACTAGCGGGTTACAATGAGCAGTTCTTC
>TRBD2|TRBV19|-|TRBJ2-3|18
CASASEEGGGAYTDTQYF
TGTGCCAGTGCATCGGAGGAGGGCGGGGGGGCCTATACAGATACGCAGTATTTT
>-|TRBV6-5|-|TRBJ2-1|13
CASSSGTSNEQFF
TGTGCCAGCAGTTCCGGGACTTCCAATGAGCAGTTCTTC
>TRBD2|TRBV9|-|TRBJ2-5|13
CASSSGGGETQYF
TGTGCCAGCAGCTCGGGGGGGGGAGAGACCCAGTACTTC
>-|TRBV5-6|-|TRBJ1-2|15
CASSLAYTVNYGYTF
TGTGCCAGCAGCTTGGCCTATACGGTTAACTATGGCTACACCTTC
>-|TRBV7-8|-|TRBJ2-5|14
CASSFVEYQETQYF
TGTGCCAGCAGCTTTGTCGAGTACCAAGAGACCCAGTACTTC
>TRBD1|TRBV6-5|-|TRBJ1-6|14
CASSYGTENSPLHF
TGTGCCAGCAGTTATGGGACAGAGAATTCACCCCTCCACTTT
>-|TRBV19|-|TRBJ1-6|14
CASSEPREGPPLHF
TGTGCCAGTAGTGAACCCAGGGAAGGTCCACCCCTCCACTTT
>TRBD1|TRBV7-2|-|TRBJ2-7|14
CASSPGQGYYEQYF
TGTGCCAGCAGCCCGGGACAGGGGTATTACGAGCAGTACTTC
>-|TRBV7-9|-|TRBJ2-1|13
CASSPGLPEEQFF
TGTGCCAGCAGCCCGGGACTCCCTGAGGAGCAGTTCTTC
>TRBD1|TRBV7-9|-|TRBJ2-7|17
CASTDIAGTGRWNEQYF
TGTGCCAGCACAGACATTGCCGGGACAGGGAGGTGGAACGAGCAGTACTTC
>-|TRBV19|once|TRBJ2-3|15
CASSYGAGAGDTQYF
TGTGCCAGTAGCTATGGGGCGGGGGCGGGAGATACGCAGTATTTT
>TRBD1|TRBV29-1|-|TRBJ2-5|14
CSVIWTGGLETQYF
TGCAGCGTTATATGGACAGGGGGACTAGAGACCCAGTACTTC
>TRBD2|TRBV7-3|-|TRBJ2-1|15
CASSPTSGGYNEQFF
TGTGCCAGCAGCCCCACTAGCGGGGGGTACAATGAGCAGTTCTTC
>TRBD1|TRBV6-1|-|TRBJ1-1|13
CASTRTGQGWAFF
TGTGCCAGCACTAGGACGGGACAGGGATGGGCTTTCTTT
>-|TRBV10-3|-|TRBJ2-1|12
CAISEASNEQFF
TGTGCCATCAGTGAAGCTAGTAATGAGCAGTTCTTC
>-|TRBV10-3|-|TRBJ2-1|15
CAIARGGGPYNEQFF
TGTGCCATCGCCCGAGGGGGGGGACCCTACAATGAGCAGTTCTTC
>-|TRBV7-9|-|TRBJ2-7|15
CASNRDRTSSYEQYF
TGTGCCAGCAACCGGGACAGGACTAGCTCCTACGAGCAGTACTTC
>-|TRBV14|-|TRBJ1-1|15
CASSQGAGVNTEAFF
TGTGCCAGCAGCCAAGGGGCGGGAGTGAACACTGAAGCTTTCTTT
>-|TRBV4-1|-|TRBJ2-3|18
CASSHPSHVAGGEDTQYF
TGCGCCAGCAGCCATCCATCACACGTCGCAGGCGGGGAGGATACGCAGTATTTT
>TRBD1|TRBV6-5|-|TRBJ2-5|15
CASSYSGQGEKTQYF
TGTGCCAGCAGTTACTCAGGACAGGGGGAAAAGACCCAGTACTTC
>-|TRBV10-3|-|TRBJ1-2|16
CAISESRQVGDYGYTF
TGTGCCATCAGTGAGTCTAGACAGGTGGGGGACTATGGCTACACCTTC
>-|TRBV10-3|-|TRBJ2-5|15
CAISESEENKETQYF
TGTGCCATCAGTGAGTCCGAGGAAAACAAAGAGACCCAGTACTTC
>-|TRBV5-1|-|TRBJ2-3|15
CASSLWGGPLDTQYF
TGCGCCAGCAGCCTCTGGGGGGGGCCCCTAGATACGCAGTATTTT
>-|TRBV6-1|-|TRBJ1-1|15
CASSSGTFMNTEAFF
TGTGCCAGCAGTTCAGGGACATTCATGAACACTGAAGCTTTCTTT
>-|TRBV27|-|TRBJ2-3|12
CASSFRGDTQYF
TGTGCCAGCAGTTTCCGCGGAGATACGCAGTATTTT
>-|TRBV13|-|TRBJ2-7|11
CAISEAYEQYF
TGTGCCATCAGTGAGGCCTACGAGCAGTACTTC
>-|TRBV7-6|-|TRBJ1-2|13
CASRLPGSYGYTF
TGTGCCAGCAGGCTCCCAGGATCCTATGGCTACACCTTC
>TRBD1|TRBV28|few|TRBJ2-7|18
CASNPTTSTGDQTYEQYF
TGTGCCAGCAATCCGACAACCTCAACAGGGGATCAGACCTACGAGCAGTACTTC
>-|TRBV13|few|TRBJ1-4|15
CASSFGGPTNEKLFF
TGTGCCAGCTCTTTTGGCGGTCCAACTAATGAAAAACTGTTTTTT
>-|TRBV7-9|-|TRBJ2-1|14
CASSFGGDYNEQFF
TGTGCCAGCAGCTTTGGGGGCGATTACAATGAGCAGTTCTTC
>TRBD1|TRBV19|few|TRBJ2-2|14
CASMTGVDTGELFF
TGTGCCAGTATGACAGGGGTTGACACCGGGGAGCTGTTTTTT
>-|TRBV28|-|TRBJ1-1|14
CASILYRRNTEAFF
TGTGCCAGCATCCTCTATAGGAGGAACACTGAAGCTTTCTTT
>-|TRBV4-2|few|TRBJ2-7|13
CASSRDIGYEQYF
TGTGCCAGCAGCCGGGACATCGGCTACGAGCAGTACTTC
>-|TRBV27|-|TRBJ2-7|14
CASSLSGRAYEQYF
TGTGCCAGCAGTTTATCGGGGAGAGCCTACGAGCAGTACTTC
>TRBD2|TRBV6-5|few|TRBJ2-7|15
CASSLGTSGGYEQYF
TGTGCCAGCAGTCTCGGGACTAGCGGGGGCTACGAGCAGTACTTC
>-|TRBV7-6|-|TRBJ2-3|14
CASSLAGGSDTQYF
TGTGCCAGCAGCTTAGCGGGAGGATCAGATACGCAGTATTTT
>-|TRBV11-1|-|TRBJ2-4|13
CASSEGHENIQYF
TGTGCCAGCAGCGAGGGACACGAAAACATTCAGTACTTC
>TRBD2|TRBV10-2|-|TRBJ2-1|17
CASSGPSGRAAYNEQFF
TGCGCCAGCAGTGGGCCTAGCGGGAGGGCCGCCTACAATGAGCAGTTCTTC
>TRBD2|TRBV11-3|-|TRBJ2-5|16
CASSFAPGGRLETQYF
TGTGCCAGCAGCTTTGCCCCGGGGGGGCGCTTAGAGACCCAGTACTTC
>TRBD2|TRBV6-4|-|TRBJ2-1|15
CASSDGLAEYNEQFF
TGTGCCAGCAGTGACGGACTAGCGGAGTACAATGAGCAGTTCTTC
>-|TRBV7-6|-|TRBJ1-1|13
CASSSQGGTEAFF
TGTGCCAGCAGCTCACAGGGTGGCACTGAAGCTTTCTTT
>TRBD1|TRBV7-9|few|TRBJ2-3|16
CASSPGQGGGTDTQYF
TGTGCCAGCAGCCCTGGACAGGGAGGAGGCACAGATACGCAGTATTTT
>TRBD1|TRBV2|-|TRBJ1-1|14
CASSTGQGNTEAFF
TGTGCCAGCAGCACGGGACAGGGAAACACTGAAGCTTTCTTT
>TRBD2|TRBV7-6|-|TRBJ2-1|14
CASTGGGEGYEQFF
TGTGCCAGCACGGGCGGGGGGGAGGGCTATGAGCAGTTCTTC
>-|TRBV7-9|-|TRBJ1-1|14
CASSSRVLNTEAFF
TGTGCCAGCAGCTCACGGGTGCTGAACACTGAAGCTTTCTTT
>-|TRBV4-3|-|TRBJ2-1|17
CASSQDPPPRGPYEQFF
TGCGCCAGCAGCCAAGATCCCCCTCCCCGTGGGCCCTATGAGCAGTTCTTC
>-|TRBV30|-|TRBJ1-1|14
CAWSPMLGGTEAFF
TGTGCCTGGAGTCCTATGTTGGGGGGCACTGAAGCTTTCTTT